The source of this T cell receptor (beta chain) is a study of beta chain features in type 1 diabetes. Study-wide findings and caveats: When Type 1 diabetes patients were examined, their TCRB CDR3s proved moderately but significantly shorter in all four CD4+ subsets.

V trimming: 5 bases; J trimming: 0 bases; junction bases outside the gene matches: 6. Germline lookup yields CDR1 KGHSH and CDR2 LQKENI. The CDR3 contains 16 residues. Worth noting for this clone: Its antigen remains unidentified.

A single heparinised draw of 95 to 150 mL on average was taken per donor. The authors sorted CD4+ naive, central memory, regulatory and stem cell-like memory cells via CD45RO/CCR7/CD25/CD127/CD95/CD27. Every isolated RNA sample was fully reverse transcribed, so sequencing captured expressed TCRB transcripts. TCRdb keeps only in-frame clones here, not all; method: immunoSEQ multiplex PCR. The table shows 250,000 to 350,000 clones, with approximately 14% occurring only once. The source material was naive CD4+ T cells from blood. The receptor comes from a young man with type 1 diabetes. The gene calls are TRBV18 and TRBJ2-7; 11 positions agree with TRBD2. The CDR3 sequence is CASSSTSGSASYEQYF. DNA of the CDR3: TGTGCCAGCTCATCCACTAGCGGGAGTGCCTCCTACGAGCAGTACTTC.